Only one count was recorded for the clone carrying this T cell receptor beta chain. Its antigen is unidentified. Other nucleotide sequences in the sample specify the same CDR3. TCRdb keeps only in-frame clones here, not all; method: immunoSEQ multiplex PCR. The sample has about 420,000 clones; roughly 88% are singletons. The treatment denotes: roughly 20 received Ad26.COV2.S at low or high dose, single or two shots; roughly five received placebo; per-sample allocation not given. Day 63 following the first vaccine or placebo injection was when the samples were taken. Germline values: CDR1 LNHDA, CDR2 SQIVND (reference sequence). The CDR3 totals 14 residues. V was trimmed by 3 bases and J by 8 bases, leaving 13 bases between them. This sample is part of a study of Ad26.COV2.S vaccination and SARS-CoV-2 variants. For the study at large: The donor belonged to the COV1001 Ad26.COV2.S trial arm.

Whole-study results and caveats: In TCR breadth and depth analyses, total T cell responses may have been underestimated. The breadth of spike-specific CD8+ and CD4+ T cell responses after vaccination was reportedly substantial. While placebo recipients had lower spike-specific TCR breadth, vaccine recipients had more.

The sample in question was peripheral blood, obtained in a trial of Ad26.COV2.S vaccine versus placebo. The V and J genes are TRBV19 and TRBJ1-4; D might be TRBD1 (6 bases). The source is a person aged 18-65 years who received the Ad26.COV2.S COVID-19 vaccine or a placebo. The CDR3 loop is CASSIGQGREKLFF. The DNA for the CDR3 is TGTGCCAGTAGTATTGGGCAGGGGCGAGAAAAACTGTTTTTT. The whole variable domain, filled in from reference TRBV19 and TRBJ1-4, reads DGGITQSPKYLFRKEGQNVTLSCEQNLNHDAMYWYRQDPGQGLRLIYYSQIVNDFQKGDIAEGYSVSREKKESFPLTVTSAQKNPTAFYLCASSIGQGREKLFFGSGTQLSVL.